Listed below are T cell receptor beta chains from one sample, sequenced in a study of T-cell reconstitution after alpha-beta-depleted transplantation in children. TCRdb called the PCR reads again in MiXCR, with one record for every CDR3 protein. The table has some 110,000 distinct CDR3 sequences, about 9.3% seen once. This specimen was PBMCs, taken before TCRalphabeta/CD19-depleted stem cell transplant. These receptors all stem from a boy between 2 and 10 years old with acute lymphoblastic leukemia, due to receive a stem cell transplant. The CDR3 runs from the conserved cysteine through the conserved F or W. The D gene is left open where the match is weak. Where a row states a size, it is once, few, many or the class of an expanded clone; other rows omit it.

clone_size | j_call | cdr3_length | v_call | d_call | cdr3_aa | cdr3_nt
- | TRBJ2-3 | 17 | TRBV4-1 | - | CASSQGRRVWGPDTQYF | TGCGCCAGCAGCCAAGGACGTCGGGTCTGGGGTCCAGATACGCAGTATTTT
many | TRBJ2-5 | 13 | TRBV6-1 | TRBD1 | CASSRTGRETQYF | TGTGCCAGCAGTCGGACAGGCCGGGAGACCCAGTACTTC
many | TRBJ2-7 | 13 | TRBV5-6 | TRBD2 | CASTRGESYEQYF | TGTGCCAGCACCCGGGGGGAATCCTACGAGCAGTACTTC
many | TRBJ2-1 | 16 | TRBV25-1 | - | CASSDAGKIPYNEQFF | TGTGCCAGCAGTGATGCAGGGAAGATTCCCTACAATGAGCAGTTCTTC
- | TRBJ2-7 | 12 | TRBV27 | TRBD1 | CAIRDRWDEQYF | TGTGCCATCCGGGACAGGTGGGACGAGCAGTACTTC
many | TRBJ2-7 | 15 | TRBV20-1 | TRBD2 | CSAMGLAGGTYEQYF | TGCAGTGCTATGGGGCTAGCGGGAGGGACCTACGAGCAGTACTTC
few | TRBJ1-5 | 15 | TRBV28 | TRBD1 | CASSSSGGGNQPQHF | TGTGCCAGCAGTTCCTCAGGGGGCGGGAATCAGCCCCAGCATTTT
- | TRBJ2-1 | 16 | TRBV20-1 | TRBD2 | CSARDIREGTYNEQFF | TGCAGTGCTAGAGATATACGGGAGGGCACCTACAATGAGCAGTTCTTC
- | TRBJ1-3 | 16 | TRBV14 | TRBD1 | CASSRTGGAPGNTIYF | TGTGCCAGCAGCCGGACAGGGGGCGCTCCCGGAAACACCATATATTTT
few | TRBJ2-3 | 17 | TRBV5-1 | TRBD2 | CASSLGLAGRMTDTQYF | TGCGCCAGCAGCTTGGGCCTAGCGGGAAGAATGACAGATACGCAGTATTTT
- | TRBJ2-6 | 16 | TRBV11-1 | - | CASSLGGTGGANVLTF | TGTGCCAGCAGCTTGGGAGGGACAGGTGGGGCCAACGTCCTGACTTTC
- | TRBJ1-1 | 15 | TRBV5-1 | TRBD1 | CASRPLWDRNTEAFF | TGCGCCAGCAGACCCCTATGGGACAGGAACACTGAAGCTTTCTTT
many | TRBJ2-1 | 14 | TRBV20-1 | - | CSASSSMVPNEQFF | TGCAGTGCTAGTTCTAGCATGGTACCCAATGAGCAGTTCTTC
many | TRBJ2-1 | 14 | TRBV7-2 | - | CASSPGASLETQFF | TGTGCCAGCAGCCCCGGTGCGTCCTTAGAAACGCAGTTCTTC
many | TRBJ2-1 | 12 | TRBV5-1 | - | CASSLLYNEQFF | TGCGCCAGCAGCCTACTATACAATGAGCAGTTCTTC
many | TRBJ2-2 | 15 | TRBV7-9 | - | CASSLGQAPTGELFF | TGTGCCAGCAGCTTAGGTCAGGCGCCCACCGGGGAGCTGTTTTTT
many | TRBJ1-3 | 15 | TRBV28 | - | CASTQGLFAGETIYF | TGTGCCAGCACCCAGGGACTCTTTGCGGGAGAGACCATATATTTT
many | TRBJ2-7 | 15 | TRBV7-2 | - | CASSLVGSLGSEQYF | TGTGCCAGCAGCTTAGTAGGCTCGCTGGGGTCCGAGCAGTACTTC
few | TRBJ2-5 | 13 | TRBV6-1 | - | CASSAQGPETQYF | TGTGCCAGCAGTGCTCAGGGCCCAGAGACCCAGTACTTC
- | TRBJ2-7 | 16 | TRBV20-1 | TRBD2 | CSAPDGRREYQREEYF | TGCAGTGCGCCCGATGGCCGGCGGGAGTATCAGAGAGAGGAGTACTTC
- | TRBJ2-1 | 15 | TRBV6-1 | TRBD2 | CASIRKTSGANEQFF | TGTGCCAGCATCCGAAAGACTAGCGGGGCCAATGAGCAGTTCTTC
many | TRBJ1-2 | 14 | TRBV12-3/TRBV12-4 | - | CASSFSGLRQGYTF | TGTGCCAGCAGTTTTTCGGGGCTTAGGCAAGGCTACACCTTC
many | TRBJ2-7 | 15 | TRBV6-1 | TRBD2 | CASSSPGLPSYEQYF | TGTGCCAGCAGCTCTCCGGGACTACCCTCCTACGAGCAGTACTTC
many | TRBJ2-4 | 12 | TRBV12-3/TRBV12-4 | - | CASSLTRHIQYF | TGTGCCAGCAGCTTGACTAGACACATTCAGTACTTC
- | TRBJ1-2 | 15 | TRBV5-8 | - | CASSLVSGGYYGDTF | TGTGCCAGCAGCTTAGTCTCAGGCGGATACTATGGGGACACCTTC
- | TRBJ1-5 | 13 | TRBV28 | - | CASSFGSNQPQHF | TGTGCCAGCAGCTTTGGGAGCAATCAGCCCCAGCATTTT
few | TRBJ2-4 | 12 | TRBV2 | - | CASKRDENIQYF | TGTGCCAGCAAACGGGACGAAAACATTCAGTACTTC
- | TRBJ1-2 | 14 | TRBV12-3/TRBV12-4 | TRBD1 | CASRHQGAHYGYTF | TGTGCCAGCAGGCATCAGGGGGCCCACTATGGCTACACCTTC
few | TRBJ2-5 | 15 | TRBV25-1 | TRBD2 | CASSAPTSEQETQYF | TGTGCCAGCAGTGCCCCGACTAGCGAGCAAGAGACCCAGTACTTC
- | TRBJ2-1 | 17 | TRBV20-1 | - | CSARGVEQPAFYNEQFF | TGCAGTGCTAGAGGGGTTGAGCAGCCCGCCTTCTACAATGAGCAGTTCTTC
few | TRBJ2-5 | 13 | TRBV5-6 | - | CASSLWFQETQYF | TGTGCCAGCAGCTTGTGGTTCCAGGAGACCCAGTACTTC
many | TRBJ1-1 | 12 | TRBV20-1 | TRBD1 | CSTRQGNTEAFF | TGCAGTACCCGACAGGGAAACACTGAAGCTTTCTTT
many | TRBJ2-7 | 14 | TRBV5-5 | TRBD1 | CASSYDRGRYEQYF | TGTGCCAGCAGCTACGACAGGGGTCGGTACGAGCAGTACTTC
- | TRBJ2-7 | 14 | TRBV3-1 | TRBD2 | CASSRGTSGYEQYF | TGTGCCAGCAGCCGAGGGACTAGCGGCTACGAGCAGTACTTC
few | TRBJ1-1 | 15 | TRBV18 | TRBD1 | CASSQQGVGNTEAFF | TGTGCCAGCTCACAACAGGGGGTGGGAAACACTGAAGCTTTCTTT
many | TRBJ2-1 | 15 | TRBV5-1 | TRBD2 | CASSYLAGGFVEQFF | TGCGCCAGCAGCTACCTCGCGGGAGGGTTTGTTGAGCAGTTCTTC
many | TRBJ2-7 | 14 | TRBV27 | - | CASSASRARYEQYF | TGTGCCAGCAGTGCAAGCAGGGCGCGGTACGAGCAGTACTTC
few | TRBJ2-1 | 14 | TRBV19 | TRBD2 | CASISGRVGNEQFF | TGTGCCAGTATTAGCGGGAGGGTAGGAAATGAGCAGTTCTTC
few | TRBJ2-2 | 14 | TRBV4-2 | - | CASSQDEDTGELFF | TGTGCCAGCAGCCAAGATGAGGATACCGGGGAGCTGTTTTTT
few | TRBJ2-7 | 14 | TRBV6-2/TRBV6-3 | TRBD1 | CASRRQGSSGEQYF | TGTGCCAGCAGACGACAGGGGTCAAGTGGCGAGCAGTACTTC
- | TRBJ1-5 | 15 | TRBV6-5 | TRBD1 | CASSLQGASNQPQHF | TGTGCCAGCAGTCTACAGGGGGCTAGCAATCAGCCCCAGCATTTT
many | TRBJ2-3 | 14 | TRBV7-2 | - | CASSARQSTDTQYF | TGTGCCAGCAGCGCCCGACAGAGCACAGATACGCAGTATTTT
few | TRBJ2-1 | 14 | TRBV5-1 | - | CASSYPSLTNEQFF | TGCGCCAGCAGCTATCCCTCGCTCACGAATGAGCAGTTCTTC
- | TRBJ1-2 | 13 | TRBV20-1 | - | CSARNTGEYGYTF | TGCAGTGCCCGAAATACGGGGGAATATGGCTACACCTTC
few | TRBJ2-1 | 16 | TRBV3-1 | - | CASSQDLAGGSNEQFF | TGTGCCAGCAGCCAAGACCTGGCGGGCGGTAGTAATGAGCAGTTCTTC
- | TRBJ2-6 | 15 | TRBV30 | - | CAWDRGRSGANVLTF | TGTGCCTGGGACCGGGGCCGCTCTGGGGCCAACGTCCTGACTTTC
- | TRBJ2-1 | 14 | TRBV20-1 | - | CSGGRGGLRDEQFF | TGCAGTGGGGGCAGGGGCGGTCTCCGGGATGAGCAGTTCTTC
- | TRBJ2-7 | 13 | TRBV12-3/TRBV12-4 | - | CASKSGNSYEQYF | TGTGCCAGTAAGTCGGGCAACTCCTACGAGCAGTACTTC
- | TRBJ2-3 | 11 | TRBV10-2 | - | CATEDTDTQYF | TGCGCCACCGAAGACACAGATACGCAGTATTTT
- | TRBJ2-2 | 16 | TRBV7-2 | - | CAMGPGGRGQTGELFF | TGTGCCATGGGCCCGGGGGGCAGGGGGCAGACCGGGGAGCTGTTTTTT
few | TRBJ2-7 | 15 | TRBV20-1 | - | CSARDYSRNSYEQYF | TGCAGTGCTAGAGATTACTCGCGGAACTCCTACGAGCAGTACTTC
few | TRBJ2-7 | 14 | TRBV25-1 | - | CASSERHLQDEQYF | TGTGCCAGCAGTGAACGACACCTGCAGGACGAGCAGTACTTC
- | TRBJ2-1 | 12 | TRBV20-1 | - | CSATARIDEQFF | TGCAGTGCTACTGCGAGGATTGATGAGCAGTTCTTC
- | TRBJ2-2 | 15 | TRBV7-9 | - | CATPPGISNTGELFF | TGTGCCACCCCCCCCGGGATTTCGAACACCGGGGAGCTGTTTTTT
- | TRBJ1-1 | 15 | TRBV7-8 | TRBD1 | CASSSMTGLDTEAFF | TGTGCCAGCAGCTCCATGACAGGGCTAGACACTGAAGCTTTCTTT
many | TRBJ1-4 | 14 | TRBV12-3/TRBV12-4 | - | CASSLARGREKLFF | TGTGCCAGCAGTTTAGCCAGGGGAAGGGAAAAACTGTTTTTT
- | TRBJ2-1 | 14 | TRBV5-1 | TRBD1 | CASSKGQDYNEQFF | TGCGCCAGCAGTAAGGGACAGGACTACAATGAGCAGTTCTTC
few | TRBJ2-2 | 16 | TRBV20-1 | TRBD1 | CSATDRGGPRPGELFF | TGCAGTGCTACAGACAGGGGTGGACCTCGTCCCGGGGAGCTGTTTTTT